This is a list of T cell receptor beta chains from one sample in a study of blood T cell repertoires in COVID-19. Clones were sequenced by immunoSEQ multiplex PCR, and TCRdb holds only the in-frame ones, with some missing. The sample has approximately 300,000 clones, 85% to 95% seen once. Sequencing was carried out using PBMCs or T cells enriched from blood (not recorded which). The receptors were sampled from a woman in her twenties or thirties who had been exposed to COVID-19. CDR3s include the opening cysteine and the closing phenylalanine or tryptophan.

V gene	CDR3 protein
TRBV10-3	CAIRDRVGSGELFF
TRBV6-5	CASSNHRTGGNTIYF
TRBV5-4	CASSWDRTNTEAFF
TRBV7-9	CASSLDRTSGGYEQYF
TRBV6-2/TRBV6-3	CASSLLNPGLAGLPRTQYF
TRBV7-3	CASSLTTGQIYNEQFF
TRBV4-2	CASSTRPDIMNTEAFF
TRBV11-2	CASTINQGPYEQYF
TRBV5-1	CASSGTTGYYGYTF
TRBV5-1	CASSVDRETEAFF
TRBV7-2	CASSLPGSSSSYGYTF
TRBV4-1	CASSPLGGETYEQYF
TRBV19	CASTVGGPDTGELFF
TRBV3-1/TRBV3-2	CASSQEGDRANYGYTF
TRBV30	CAWSVLPGSEQYF
TRBV19	CASKIQGRRSNQPQHF
TRBV4-1	CASSRGTTPNYGYTF
TRBV27	CASSTPSPGRTEAFF
TRBV5-1	CASSLALLGGNTIYF
TRBV7-6	CASSPGGLGYGYTF
TRBV7-9	CASSLRVRDRGDTEAFF
TRBV11-3	CASSLGTSPNNEQFF
TRBV5-1	CASSLGWGVTDRDEQYF
TRBV14	CASSQWGLSYEQYF
TRBV4-2	CASSQDETGSTSGVKNIQYF
TRBV5-6	CASSSDTLNEKLFF
TRBV6-5	CASSRPGRAVEAFF
TRBV3-1/TRBV3-2	CASSPLARGQGRGGYTF
TRBV4-3	CASSRDRYNSPLHF
TRBV12-5	CASGLDRSYEQYF
TRBV7-8	CASSFSRGALRRTDTQYF
TRBV11-2	CASSLRSLDTQYF
TRBV3-1/TRBV3-2	CASSPWDSSYEQYF